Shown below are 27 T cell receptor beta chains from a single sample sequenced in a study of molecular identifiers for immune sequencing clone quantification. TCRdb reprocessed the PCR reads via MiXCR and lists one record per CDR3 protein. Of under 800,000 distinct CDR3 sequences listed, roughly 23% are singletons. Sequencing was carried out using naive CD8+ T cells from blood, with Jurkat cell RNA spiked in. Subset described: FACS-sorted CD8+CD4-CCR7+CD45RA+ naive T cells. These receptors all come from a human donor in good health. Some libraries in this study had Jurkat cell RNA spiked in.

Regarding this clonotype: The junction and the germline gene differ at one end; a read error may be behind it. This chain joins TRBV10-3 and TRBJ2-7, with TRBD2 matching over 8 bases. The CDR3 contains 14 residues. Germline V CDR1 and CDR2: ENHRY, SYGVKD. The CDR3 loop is CTISDLAGSYEQYF. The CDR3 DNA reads TGTACCATCAGTGATCTAGCGGGCTCCTACGAGCAGTACTTC.

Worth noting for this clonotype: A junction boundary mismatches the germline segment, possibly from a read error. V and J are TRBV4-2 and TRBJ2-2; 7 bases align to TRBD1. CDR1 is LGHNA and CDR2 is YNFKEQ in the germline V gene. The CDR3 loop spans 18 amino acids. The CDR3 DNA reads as TGTGCCAGCAGCCAAAGAGGGCCTGGGACAGCCGACACCGGGGAGCTGCTTTTT. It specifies CASSQRGPGTADTGELLF.

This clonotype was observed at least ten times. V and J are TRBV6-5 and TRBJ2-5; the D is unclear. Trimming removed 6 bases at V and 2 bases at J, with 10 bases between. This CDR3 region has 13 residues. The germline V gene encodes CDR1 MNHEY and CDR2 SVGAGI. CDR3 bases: TGTGCCAGCAGCGTACATGGACAAGAGACCCAGTACTTC. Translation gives CASSVHGQETQYF.

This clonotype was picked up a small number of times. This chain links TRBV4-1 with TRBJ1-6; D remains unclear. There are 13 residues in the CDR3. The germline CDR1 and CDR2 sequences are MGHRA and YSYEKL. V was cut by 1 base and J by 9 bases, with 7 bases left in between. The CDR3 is CASSQGWVSPLHF. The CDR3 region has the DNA TGCGCCAGCAGCCAAGGATGGGTTTCACCCCTCCACTTT.

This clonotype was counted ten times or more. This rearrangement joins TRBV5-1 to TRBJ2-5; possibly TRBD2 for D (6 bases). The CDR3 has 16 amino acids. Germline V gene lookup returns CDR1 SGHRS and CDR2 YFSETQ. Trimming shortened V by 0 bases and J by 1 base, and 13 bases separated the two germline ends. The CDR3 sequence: CASSLEAAGPQETQYF. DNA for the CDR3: TGCGCCAGCAGCTTGGAGGCGGCGGGGCCCCAAGAGACCCAGTACTTC.

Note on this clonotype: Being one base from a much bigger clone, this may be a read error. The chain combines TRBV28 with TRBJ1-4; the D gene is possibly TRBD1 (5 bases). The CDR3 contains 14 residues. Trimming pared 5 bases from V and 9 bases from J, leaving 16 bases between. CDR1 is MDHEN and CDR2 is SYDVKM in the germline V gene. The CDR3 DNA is TGTGCCAGCAGTCCATGGGGGTCCGGTCAAAAACTGTTTTTT. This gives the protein CASSPWGSGQKLFF.

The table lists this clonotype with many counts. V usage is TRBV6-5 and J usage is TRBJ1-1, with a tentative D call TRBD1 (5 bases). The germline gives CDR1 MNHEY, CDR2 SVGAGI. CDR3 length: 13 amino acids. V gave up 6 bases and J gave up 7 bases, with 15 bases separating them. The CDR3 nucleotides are TGTGCCAGCAGCCCCGGGGGACGGGGTGAAGCTTTCTTT. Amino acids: CASSPGGRGEAFF.

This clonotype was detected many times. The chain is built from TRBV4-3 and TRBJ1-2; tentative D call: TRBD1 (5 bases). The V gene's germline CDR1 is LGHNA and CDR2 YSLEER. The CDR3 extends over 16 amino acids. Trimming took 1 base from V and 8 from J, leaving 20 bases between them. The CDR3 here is CASSQVSEDIEKGYTF. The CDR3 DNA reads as TGCGCCAGCAGCCAAGTATCCGAGGACATTGAGAAGGGCTACACCTTC.

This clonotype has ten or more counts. The CDR3 is CASSFQVRTEAFF. CDR3 in DNA: TGTGCCAGCAGCTTTCAGGTCCGGACTGAAGCTTTCTTT. V and J are TRBV5-6 and TRBJ1-1; D is unresolved. Germline V gene sequence: CDR1 SGHDT, CDR2 YYEEEE. The CDR3 sequence is 13 residues long. V dropped 2 bases and J dropped 5 bases, with 10 bases sitting between them.

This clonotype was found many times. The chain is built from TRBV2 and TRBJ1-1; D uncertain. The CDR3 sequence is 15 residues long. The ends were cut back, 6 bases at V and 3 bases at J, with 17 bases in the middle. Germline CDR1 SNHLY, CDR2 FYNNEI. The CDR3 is CASRYPPYEDTEAFF. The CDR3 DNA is TGTGCCAGCAGATACCCTCCTTATGAGGACACTGAAGCTTTCTTT.

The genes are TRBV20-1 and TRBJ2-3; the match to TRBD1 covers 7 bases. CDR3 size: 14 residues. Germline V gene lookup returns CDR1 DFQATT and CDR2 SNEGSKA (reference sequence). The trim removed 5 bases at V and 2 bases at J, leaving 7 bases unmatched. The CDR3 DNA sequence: TGCAGTGCTGACCGGGACAGCTCCACAGATACGCAGTATTTT. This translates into CSADRDSSTDTQYF.

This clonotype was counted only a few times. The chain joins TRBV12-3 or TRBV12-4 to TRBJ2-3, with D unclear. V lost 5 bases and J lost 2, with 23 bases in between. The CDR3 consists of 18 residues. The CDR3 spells CASSTTRVVDRPTDTQYF. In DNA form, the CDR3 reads TGTGCCAGCAGTACAACCCGGGTAGTAGACCGCCCCACAGATACGCAGTATTTT.

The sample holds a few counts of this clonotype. CDR3 amino acids: CASSPEGFGLPEQYF. For the CDR3, the DNA is TGTGCCAGCAGTCCAGAGGGGTTCGGTCTCCCCGAGCAGTACTTC. The chain carries TRBV6-2 or TRBV6-3 and TRBJ2-7; D may be TRBD1 or TRBD2 (5 bases each). The CDR3 runs 15 residues. V was clipped by 5 bases and J by 6 bases, with 20 bases between them. Germline V gene sequence: CDR1 MNHEY, CDR2 SVGEGT.

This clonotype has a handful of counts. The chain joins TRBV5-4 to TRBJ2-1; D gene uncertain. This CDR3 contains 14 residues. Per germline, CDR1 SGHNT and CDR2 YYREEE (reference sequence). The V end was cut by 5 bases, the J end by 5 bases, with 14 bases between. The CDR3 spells CASRDQLLDNEQFF. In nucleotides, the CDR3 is TGTGCCAGCAGAGATCAACTACTTGACAATGAGCAGTTCTTC.

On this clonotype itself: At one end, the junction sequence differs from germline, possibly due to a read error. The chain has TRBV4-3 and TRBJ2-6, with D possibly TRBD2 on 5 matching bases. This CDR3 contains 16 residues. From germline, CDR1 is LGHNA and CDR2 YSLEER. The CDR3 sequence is CTSSQVLGAGANVLTF. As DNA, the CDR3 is TGCACCAGCAGCCAAGTTCTGGGAGCTGGGGCCAACGTCCTGACTTTC.

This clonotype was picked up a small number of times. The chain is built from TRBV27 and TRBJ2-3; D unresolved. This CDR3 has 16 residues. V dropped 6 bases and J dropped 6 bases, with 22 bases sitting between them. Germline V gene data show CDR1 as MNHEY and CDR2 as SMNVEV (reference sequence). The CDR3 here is CASSPRTVLSIDTQYF. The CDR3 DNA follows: TGTGCCAGCAGCCCCCGAACGGTCCTATCGATCGATACGCAGTATTTT.

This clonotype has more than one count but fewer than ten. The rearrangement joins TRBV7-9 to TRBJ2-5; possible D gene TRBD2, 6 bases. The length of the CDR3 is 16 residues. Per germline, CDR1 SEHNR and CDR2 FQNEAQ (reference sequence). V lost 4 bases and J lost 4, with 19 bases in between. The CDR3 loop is CASSSRWGEPGETQYF. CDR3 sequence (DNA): TGTGCCAGCAGCTCTCGTTGGGGGGAGCCGGGAGAGACCCAGTACTTC.

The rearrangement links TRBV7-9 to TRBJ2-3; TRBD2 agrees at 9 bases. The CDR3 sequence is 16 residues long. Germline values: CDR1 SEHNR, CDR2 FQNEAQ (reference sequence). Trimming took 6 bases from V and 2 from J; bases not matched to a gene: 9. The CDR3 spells CASSSGTSSITDTQYF. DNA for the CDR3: TGTGCCAGCAGTTCCGGGACTAGCTCTATCACAGATACGCAGTATTTT.

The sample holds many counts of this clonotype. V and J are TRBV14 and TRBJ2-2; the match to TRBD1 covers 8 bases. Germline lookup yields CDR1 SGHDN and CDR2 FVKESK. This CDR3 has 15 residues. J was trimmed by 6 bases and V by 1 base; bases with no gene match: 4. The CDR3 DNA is TGTGCCAGCAGCCAAGTCAGGGGGCGCGCCGGGGAGCTGTTTTTT. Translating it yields CASSQVRGRAGELFF.

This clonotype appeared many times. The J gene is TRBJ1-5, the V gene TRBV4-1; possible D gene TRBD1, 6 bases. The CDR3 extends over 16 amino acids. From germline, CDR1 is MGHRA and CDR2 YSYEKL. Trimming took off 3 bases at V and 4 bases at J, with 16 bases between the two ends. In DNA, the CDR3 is TGCGCCAGCAGCCAGATACCGGGGGCTGGTAATCAGCCCCAGCATTTT. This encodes CASSQIPGAGNQPQHF.

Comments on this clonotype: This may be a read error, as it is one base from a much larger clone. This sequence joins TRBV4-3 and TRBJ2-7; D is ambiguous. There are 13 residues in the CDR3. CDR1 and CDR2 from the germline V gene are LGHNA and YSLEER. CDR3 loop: CASSLLLEYGQYF. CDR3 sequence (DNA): TGCGCCAGCAGCCTCCTTCTAGAGTACGGGCAGTACTTC.

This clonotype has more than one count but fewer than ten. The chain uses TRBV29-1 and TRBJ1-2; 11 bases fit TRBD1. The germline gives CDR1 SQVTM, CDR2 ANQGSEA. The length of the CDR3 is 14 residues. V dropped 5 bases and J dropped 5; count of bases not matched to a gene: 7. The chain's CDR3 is CSVLLGQGEYGYTF. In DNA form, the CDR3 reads TGCAGCGTTTTACTGGGACAGGGGGAATATGGCTACACCTTC.

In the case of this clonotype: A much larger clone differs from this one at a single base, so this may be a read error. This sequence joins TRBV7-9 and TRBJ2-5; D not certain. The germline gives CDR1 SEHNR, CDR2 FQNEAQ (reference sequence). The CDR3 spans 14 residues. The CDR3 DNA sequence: TGTGCCAGCAGCTTCCTATCAGCCCAAGAGACCGAGTACTTC. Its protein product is CASSFLSAQETEYF.

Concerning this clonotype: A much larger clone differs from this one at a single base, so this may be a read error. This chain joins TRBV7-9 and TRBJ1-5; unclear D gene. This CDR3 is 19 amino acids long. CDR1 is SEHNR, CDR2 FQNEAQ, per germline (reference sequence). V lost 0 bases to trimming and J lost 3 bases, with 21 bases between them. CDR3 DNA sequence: TGTGCCAGCAGCTTAGCGTTTGCGGCCCCCGACGCGATCAATCAGCCCCAGCATTTT. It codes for CASSLAFAAPDAINQPQHF.

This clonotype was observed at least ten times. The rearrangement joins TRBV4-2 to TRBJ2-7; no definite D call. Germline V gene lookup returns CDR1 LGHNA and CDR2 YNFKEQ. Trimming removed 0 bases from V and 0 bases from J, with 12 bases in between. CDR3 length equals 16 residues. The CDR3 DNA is TGTGCCAGCAGCCAAGAACTACAGACCGTCTCCTACGAGCAGTACTTC. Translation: CASSQELQTVSYEQYF.

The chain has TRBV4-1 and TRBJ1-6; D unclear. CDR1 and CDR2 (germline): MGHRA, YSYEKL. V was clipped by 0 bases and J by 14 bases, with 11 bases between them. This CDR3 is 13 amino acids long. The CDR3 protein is CASSQDEGWTLHF. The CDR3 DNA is TGCGCCAGCAGCCAAGATGAGGGTTGGACCCTCCACTTT.

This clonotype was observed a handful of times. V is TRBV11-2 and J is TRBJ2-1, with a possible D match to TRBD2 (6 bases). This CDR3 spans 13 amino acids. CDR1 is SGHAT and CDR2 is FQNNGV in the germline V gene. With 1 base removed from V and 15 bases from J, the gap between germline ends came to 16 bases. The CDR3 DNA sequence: TGTGCCAGCAGCTTAGTCGGGAGCGAGTGGTGGTTCTTC. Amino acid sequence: CASSLVGSEWWFF.